The 21 T cell receptor beta chains reported below all come from one sample, sequenced in a study of blood T cell repertoires in COVID-19 (TCRdb year 2020). Library creation used the immunoSEQ multiplex PCR assay. TCRdb stores this immuneACCESS table with in-frame sequences only. Part of the clones is absent; in the studies checked, under half of the shortfall reflects unresolved V genes, and no reason is known for the rest. For this sample there are under 75,000 clones; around 77% appear just once. The top ten hold approximately 4.8% of the sample. The specimen sequenced was peripheral blood. The receptor set was obtained from a woman between 65 and 79 years old with COVID-19, enrolled during active disease.

The chain recombines TRBV7-9 with TRBJ1-4; no clear D gene. V lost 5 bases and J 5 bases, leaving 15 bases between the germline ends. Germline loops: CDR1 SEHNR, CDR2 FQNEAQ (reference sequence). The CDR3 runs 15 residues. The CDR3: CASSLSRNSNEKLFF. CDR3 coding DNA: TGTGCCAGCAGCCTAAGCCGCAACTCCAATGAAAAACTGTTTTTT.

The CDR3 loop is CASSSWTGVSYNEQFF. In DNA, the CDR3 is TGTGCCAGCAGCTCCTGGACAGGGGTCTCCTACAATGAGCAGTTCTTC. The V call is TRBV7-9, the J call TRBJ2-1; 9 positions agree with TRBD1. The CDR3 runs 16 residues. CDR1 SEHNR and CDR2 FQNEAQ come from the germline V gene (reference sequence). V trimming: 4 bases; J trimming: 0 bases; junction bases outside the gene matches: 4.

This chain joins TRBV2 and TRBJ1-2; no clear D. Trimming cost V 7 bases and J 1 base, with 13 bases left between them. Germline CDR1 reads SNHLY; CDR2 reads FYNNEI. This CDR3 contains 14 residues. Written as DNA, the CDR3 is TGTGCCAGCACCCCGGGAGCTTTTAACTATGGCTACACCTTC. It yields the protein CASTPGAFNYGYTF.

The chain is built from TRBV11-3 and TRBJ2-1; D gene uncertain. Per the germline V gene, CDR1 is SGHNT and CDR2 is YENEEA. The V end lost 2 bases, the J end lost 10 bases, and 12 bases lay between the germline ends. This CDR3 region has 13 residues. The CDR3 nucleotides read TGTGCCAGCAGCTTACTCCTAGGCGCAGAGCAGTTCTTC. This encodes CASSLLLGAEQFF.

This clone has just a few counts. CDR3 in amino acids: CASSRTGTSGIGSAGELFF. CDR3 DNA sequence: TGCGCCAGCAGTCGGACCGGGACTAGCGGGATTGGGAGCGCCGGGGAGCTGTTTTTT. This rearrangement joins TRBV4-1 to TRBJ2-2; TRBD2 agrees at 13 bases. Germline assignment: CDR1 MGHRA and CDR2 YSYEKL. Trimming cost V 6 bases and J 6 bases; bases outside gene matches: 16. This CDR3 is 19 amino acids long.

This clone was seen more than once but under ten times. The rearrangement uses TRBV19 and TRBJ1-2; 9 nucleotides match TRBD1. The CDR3 contains 14 residues. The V and J ends lost 3 bases and 7 bases, in that order; junction bases with no gene match: 6. CDR1 and CDR2 (germline): LNHDA, SQIVND (reference sequence). CDR3 sequence (DNA): TGTGCCAGTAGTATCCGGGGACAGGGTTCTGGCTACACCTTC. Amino acids: CASSIRGQGSGYTF.

The chain is built from TRBV5-1 and TRBJ1-1, with TRBD1 matching over 8 bases. The CDR3 covers 14 residues. CDR1 is SGHRS, CDR2 YFSETQ, per germline. Trimming took 3 bases from V and 3 from J; bases not matched to a gene: 4. The CDR3 DNA reads TGCGCCAGCAGCTCGGCAGGGGGCTACACTGAAGCTTTCTTT. Its protein product is CASSSAGGYTEAFF.

V gene TRBV5-1 combines with J gene TRBJ2-1; TRBD2 matches at 9 bases. The CDR3 is 15 amino acids. J was trimmed by 5 bases and V by 4 bases; bases with no gene match: 7. Germline V gene data show CDR1 as SGHRS and CDR2 as YFSETQ. The CDR3: CASSAGTSPHNEQFF. In DNA form, the CDR3 reads TGCGCCAGCAGCGCCGGGACTAGCCCACACAATGAGCAGTTCTTC.

The CDR3 region is CASRPGTASYEQYF. The CDR3 bases are TGTGCCAGCAGACCCGGGACAGCCTCCTACGAGCAGTACTTC. The chain employs TRBV3-1 (or the pseudogene TRBV3-2) and TRBJ2-7, with 7 bases aligning to TRBD1. The J segment lost 0 bases and the V segment lost 6 bases, leaving 5 bases of the junction unmatched. The CDR3 has 14 residues. Germline CDR1 reads LGHDT; CDR2 reads YNNKEL (reference sequence).

The chain recombines TRBV7-8 with TRBJ2-1; 9 bases line up with TRBD1. CDR1 is SGHVS, CDR2 FQNEAQ, per germline. The CDR3 consists of 14 residues. Trimming removed 5 bases from V and 6 bases from J; junction bases left unmatched: 5. In nucleotides, the CDR3 is TGTGCCAGCAGCCTAGGGACAGGGAGCAATGAGCAGTTCTTC. This gives the protein CASSLGTGSNEQFF.

The CDR3 nucleotides are TGTGCCAGCTCACCCAGACAGGGGGACTCCTACGAGCAGTACGTC. This translates into CASSPRQGDSYEQYV. The V gene is TRBV18, the J gene TRBJ2-7; TRBD1 matches at 9 bases. This CDR3 is built from 15 residues. V lost 3 bases to trimming and J lost 0 bases; unmatched junction nucleotides: 3. Germline CDR1 and CDR2: KGHSH and LQKENI.

The rearrangement uses TRBV6-5 and TRBJ2-7, with a tentative D call TRBD1 (5 bases). The CDR3 consists of 13 residues. The V end lost 4 bases, the J end lost 4 bases, and 11 bases lay between the germline ends. CDR1 is MNHEY, CDR2 SVGAGI, per germline. CDR3 nucleotide sequence: TGTGCCAGCAGTTCCCAGGGCGAGTACGAGCAGTACTTC. Encoded protein: CASSSQGEYEQYF.

The V and J genes are TRBV6-2 or TRBV6-3 and TRBJ1-5, with TRBD1 matching 11 bases. V was pared by 5 bases and J by 7 bases, with 4 bases of the junction left unmatched. The CDR3 spans 14 residues. CDR1 and CDR2 (germline): MNHEY, SVGEGT. This CDR3 is CASSGQGAGQPQHF. CDR3 coding DNA: TGTGCCAGCAGTGGACAGGGGGCTGGGCAGCCCCAGCATTTT.

V usage is TRBV7-2 and J usage is TRBJ2-2, with D possibly matching TRBD2 (6 bases). This CDR3 comprises 14 residues. Germline V gene lookup returns CDR1 SGHTA and CDR2 FQGNSA. Trimming cost V 5 bases and J 7 bases, with 14 bases left between them. The CDR3 sequence: CASSLGLVSGELFF. CDR3 nucleotides: TGTGCCAGCAGCCTGGGACTCGTCAGCGGGGAGCTGTTTTTT.

This clone was counted a single time. CDR3: CASETGNTQYF. Written as DNA, the CDR3 is TGTGCCAGCGAAACCGGGAATACGCAGTATTTT. The V and J genes are TRBV6-5 and TRBJ2-3; a weak D match, TRBD2 (5 bases). This CDR3 has 11 amino acids. Germline V lookup: CDR1 MNHEY, CDR2 SVGAGI. Trimming pared 8 bases from V and 7 bases from J, leaving 10 bases between.

The genes are TRBV5-6 and TRBJ1-3; 7 positions match TRBD1. With 0 bases clipped from V and 2 bases from J, the junction kept 5 bases outside the gene matches. From germline, CDR1 is SGHDT and CDR2 YYEEEE. The CDR3 contains 16 residues. CDR3 nucleotides: TGTGCCAGCAGCTTGGGCACCGACAGGGCTGGAAACACCATATATTTT. It is translated as CASSLGTDRAGNTIYF.

The rearrangement links TRBV27 to TRBJ2-1; D possibly corresponds to TRBD2 (7 bases). Between the trimmed V and J ends, which lost 3 bases and 13 bases, there was a span of 13 bases. CDR3 length: 12 amino acids. Germline V gene sequence: CDR1 MNHEY, CDR2 SMNVEV (reference sequence). CDR3 nucleotides: TGTGCCAGCAGTTTGGCGGGGGCAGTCCAGTTCTTC. Translating gives CASSLAGAVQFF.

This clone turned up a few times. V and J are TRBV7-9 and TRBJ2-5; TRBD1 aligns across 7 bases. This CDR3 has 14 residues. Germline V gene sequence: CDR1 SEHNR, CDR2 FQNEAQ (reference sequence). J was trimmed by 5 bases and V by 3 bases; bases with no gene match: 6. CDR3 protein: CASSFTQGLETQYF. CDR3 bases: TGTGCCAGCAGCTTCACACAGGGGTTGGAGACCCAGTACTTC.

The rearrangement uses TRBV12-3 or TRBV12-4 and TRBJ1-1; D may be TRBD1 (6 bases). The CDR3 is 13 residues long. The ends were cut back, 6 bases at V and 6 bases at J, with 14 bases in the middle. In DNA, the CDR3 is TGTGCCAGCAGGTCTATCAGGGGACCTGAAGCTTTCTTT. Amino acid sequence: CASRSIRGPEAFF.

In its sample, this clone was seen a few times. J is TRBJ1-1 and V is TRBV15, with a weak D call TRBD1 (5 bases). Germline V lookup: CDR1 LNHNV, CDR2 YYDKDF (reference sequence). The CDR3 is made up of 14 amino acids. Trimming removed 5 bases from V and 6 bases from J, with 16 bases in between. CDR3 nucleotides: TGTGCCACCAGCCCAGGGTTGGGTCGCGCTGAAGCTTTCTTT. It encodes CATSPGLGRAEAFF. The complete variable domain, with remaining parts taken from reference TRBV15 and TRBJ1-1, reads DAMVIQNPRYQVTQFGKPVTLSCSQTLNHNVMYWYQQKSSQAPKLLFHYYDKDFNNEADTPDNFQSRRPNTSFCFLDIRSPGLGDTAMYLCATSPGLGRAEAFFGQGTRLTVV.

The chain has TRBV2 and TRBJ1-2, with 8 bases that match TRBD1. This CDR3 region has 13 residues. The V gene end was trimmed by 7 bases and the J gene end by 8 bases; junction bases not matched to a gene: 9. Germline V gene data show CDR1 as SNHLY and CDR2 as FYNNEI. The DNA for the CDR3 is TGTGCCAGCATTCTGGACAGGGTCGGCGGCTACACCTTC. It specifies CASILDRVGGYTF.